This T cell receptor (beta chain) was sequenced during a study of T cells in Graves' hyperthyroidism and ophthalmopathy. Study-wide findings and caveats: The model made its ophthalmopathy prediction, and onset followed a median around six months later. The majority of expanded thyroid clonotypes above 0.001 also appeared in blood.

Individuals with ophthalmopathy presented a Clinical Activity Score of at least 3, a NOSPECS grade of at least 4 and a duration under 3 months. Amplified TCR beta CDR3 regions came from RNA transcripts. Using the HTBI primer set, a first-round RT-PCR was run on the TCR CDR3. TCRdb processed the multiplex PCR reads anew with MiXCR; each CDR3 protein has one entry. Of about 640,000 distinct CDR3 sequences in the sample, less than 25% are singletons; the top ten hold about 35%. This clonotype was observed a handful of times. Its antigen remains unknown. This TCR came from a man younger than 45 with Graves' ophthalmopathy. What was sequenced was blood.

In nucleotides, the CDR3 is TGCGCCAGCAGCCCTGGGACAGGATCTAACTATGGCTACACCTTC. Protein: CASSPGTGSNYGYTF. The chain uses TRBV4-3 and TRBJ1-2, with 8 bases aligning to TRBD1. The V segment lost 4 bases and the J segment 0 bases; nucleotides outside the gene matches: 4. The CDR3 runs to 15 residues. Germline V gene lookup returns CDR1 LGHNA and CDR2 YSLEER.